Listed below are T cell receptor beta chains from one sample, sequenced in a study of shared clonotypes between healthy human individuals. The table came from immunoSEQ multiplex PCR; TCRdb's copy has only in-frame clones and leaves some out. The data contain 1,400,000 or so clones, approximately 98.5% of them singletons. Sequencing used naive CD4+ T cells sorted from blood. The receptor set was obtained from a man between 25 and 39 years old in good health. Each CDR3 is given with its conserved first and last residue. A D gene is named only where the DNA matches it firmly. A row's size may be missing; if present it is once, few, many or a size class.

j_call,clone_size,d_call,v_call,cdr3_aa,cdr3_nt
TRBJ2-7,-,-,TRBV5-1,CALLDTSYEQYF,TGCGCCCTCTTGGACACCTCCTACGAGCAGTACTTC
TRBJ2-2,-,TRBD1,TRBV10-3,CAISGQGADPNTGELFF,TGTGCCATCAGCGGACAGGGTGCGGACCCGAACACCGGGGAGCTGTTTTTT
TRBJ2-1,-,TRBD1,TRBV29-1,CSAPGQGAREQFF,TGCAGCGCTCCGGGACAGGGGGCCCGTGAGCAGTTCTTC
TRBJ2-1,-,TRBD1,TRBV7-3,CASSLVQGADEQFF,TGTGCCAGCAGCTTAGTACAGGGGGCCGATGAGCAGTTCTTC
TRBJ1-1,-,-,TRBV7-9,CASSPPSRGHTEAFF,TGTGCCAGCAGCCCCCCCAGCAGGGGTCACACTGAAGCTTTCTTT
TRBJ2-6,-,-,TRBV7-3,CASSPSSGANVLTF,TGTGCCAGCAGCCCATCCTCTGGGGCCAACGTCCTGACTTTC
TRBJ2-3,-,-,TRBV7-9,CASVPDWGTDTQYF,TGTGCCAGCGTCCCGGACTGGGGCACAGATACGCAGTATTTT
TRBJ2-1,once,-,TRBV7-9,CASSPGHMGYNEQFF,TGTGCCAGCAGCCCCGGACACATGGGATACAATGAGCAGTTCTTC
TRBJ2-1,-,-,TRBV20-1,CSARLENEQFF,TGCAGTGCTAGATTAGAAAATGAGCAGTTCTTC
TRBJ1-2,-,-,TRBV2,CASSDRGRAGYTF,TGTGCCAGCAGTGATAGAGGAAGGGCCGGCTACACCTTC
TRBJ2-2,-,-,TRBV10-2,CASSESVLARTGELFF,TGCGCCAGCAGTGAGTCAGTGCTAGCTCGCACCGGGGAGCTGTTTTTT
TRBJ2-7,-,-,TRBV21-1,CATYARDRGHEQYF,TGTGCCACATACGCCCGGGACAGGGGCCACGAGCAGTACTTC
TRBJ1-3,-,-,TRBV10-3,CAIRDSSGNTIYF,TGTGCCATCAGGGATAGCTCTGGAAACACCATATATTTT
TRBJ2-2,-,TRBD1,TRBV18,CASSPLLGTALPGELFF,TGTGCCAGCTCACCACTACTTGGGACAGCTCTTCCCGGGGAGCTGTTTTTT
TRBJ1-1,-,-,TRBV28,CASSFLLGRNTEAFF,TGTGCCAGCAGTTTTCTCCTCGGGAGGAACACTGAAGCTTTCTTT
TRBJ2-7,-,-,TRBV6-5,CASGLWRGGTYEQYF,TGTGCCAGCGGGCTGTGGCGAGGGGGAACCTACGAGCAGTACTTC
TRBJ2-7,-,-,TRBV19,CASSPSDEGYEQYF,TGTGCCAGTAGTCCGTCGGATGAGGGCTACGAGCAGTACTTC
TRBJ2-3,-,-,TRBV19,CASSIDRNTQYF,TGTGCCAGTAGTATAGATCGGAATACGCAGTATTTT
TRBJ2-1,-,-,TRBV9,CASSAPLRNEQFF,TGTGCCAGCAGCGCCCCGCTTAGGAATGAGCAGTTCTTC
TRBJ1-5,-,TRBD1,TRBV27,CASSLDRGRPPQHF,TGTGCCAGCAGCCTGGACAGGGGGCGTCCGCCCCAGCATTTT
TRBJ1-4,once,-,TRBV6-5,CASSVRWVNEKLFF,TGTGCCAGCAGCGTCCGATGGGTTAATGAAAAACTGTTTTTT
TRBJ1-1,-,TRBD1,TRBV19,CASSLGQAMNTEAFF,TGTGCCAGTAGTTTGGGACAGGCCATGAACACTGAAGCTTTCTTT
TRBJ1-4,-,-,TRBV15,CATSRDWEITTNEKLFF,TGTGCCACCAGCAGAGATTGGGAGATCACCACTAATGAAAAACTGTTTTTT
TRBJ2-1,-,TRBD2,TRBV2,CASNGLAGVYNEQFF,TGTGCCAGCAATGGACTAGCGGGAGTGTACAATGAGCAGTTCTTC
TRBJ2-3,-,-,TRBV5-1,CASTVGGKGDTQYF,TGCGCCAGCACAGTGGGAGGAAAAGGGGATACGCAGTATTTT
TRBJ2-2,-,TRBD2,TRBV6-1,CASSETGLAGKNTGELFF,TGTGCCAGCAGTGAAACAGGACTAGCGGGAAAGAACACCGGGGAGCTGTTTTTT
TRBJ1-1,-,-,TRBV29-1,CSVEGGLVVEAFF,TGCAGCGTTGAAGGGGGGCTGGTCGTTGAAGCTTTCTTT
TRBJ2-2,-,TRBD1,TRBV5-4,CASSSQGTDTGELFF,TGTGCCAGCAGCTCACAGGGGACCGACACCGGGGAGCTGTTTTTT
TRBJ1-2,-,TRBD1,TRBV10-3,CAITAFPGQGLDGYTF,TGTGCCATCACCGCATTTCCGGGACAGGGTTTGGATGGCTACACCTTC
TRBJ2-7,-,-,TRBV5-1,CASSLGWQRLELGSYEQYF,TGCGCCAGCAGCTTGGGTTGGCAGAGACTAGAGCTGGGGTCCTACGAGCAGTACTTC
TRBJ2-1,-,-,TRBV15,CATSRGPDNEQFF,TGTGCCACCAGCAGAGGACCCGACAATGAGCAGTTCTTC
TRBJ2-7,-,-,TRBV5-6,CASSWGTFYEQYF,TGTGCCAGCAGCTGGGGGACATTCTACGAGCAGTACTTC
TRBJ2-3,-,-,TRBV5-6,CASSIATPLQVDTQYF,TGTGCCAGCAGCATTGCGACCCCGTTACAGGTAGATACGCAGTATTTT
TRBJ2-7,-,-,TRBV5-1,CASSSSWDPLSQQYF,TGCGCCAGCAGCTCGAGCTGGGACCCGCTTTCTCAGCAGTACTTC
TRBJ2-7,-,-,TRBV9,CASSPKTGTYEQYF,TGTGCCAGCAGCCCCAAGACTGGAACCTACGAGCAGTACTTC
TRBJ2-3,-,TRBD2,TRBV10-1,CASKEGISGSQDEHTDTQYF,TGCGCCAGCAAGGAAGGGATTAGCGGGAGCCAGGATGAACACACAGATACGCAGTATTTT
TRBJ2-3,-,TRBD2,TRBV7-8,CASSLETLVRAGAADTQYF,TGTGCCAGCAGCTTAGAAACACTCGTCCGGGCGGGAGCGGCAGATACGCAGTATTTT
TRBJ2-7,-,-,TRBV5-1,CASSSSRGVYEQYF,TGCGCCAGCAGCTCGAGTCGCGGAGTTTACGAGCAGTACTTC
TRBJ2-7,-,-,TRBV30,CAWSIGQFLYF,TGTGCCTGGAGCATTGGACAGTTCCTGTACTTC
TRBJ1-2,-,-,TRBV9,CASSDLDSEANYGYTF,TGTGCCAGCAGCGACCTGGACAGTGAAGCTAACTATGGCTACACCTTC
TRBJ2-7,-,TRBD2,TRBV14,CASSPGLAGGSYEQYF,TGTGCCAGCAGCCCCGGACTAGCGGGAGGATCCTACGAGCAGTACTTC
TRBJ2-5,-,-,TRBV5-4,CASSRKYQETQYF,TGTGCCAGCAGCCGGAAGTACCAAGAGACCCAGTACTTC
TRBJ2-7,-,-,TRBV19,CASSIGQGYEQYF,TGTGCCAGTAGTATAGGTCAGGGCTACGAGCAGTACTTC
TRBJ2-5,-,-,TRBV30,CAWSQETQYF,TGTGCCTGGTCCCAAGAGACCCAGTACTTC
TRBJ2-7,-,TRBD1,TRBV25-1,CASSRTGNEQYF,TGTGCCAGCAGCCGGACAGGGAACGAGCAGTACTTC
TRBJ1-4,-,TRBD1,TRBV18,CASSPGSGQGAQEKLFF,TGTGCCAGCTCACCAGGGTCCGGGCAGGGGGCGCAAGAAAAACTGTTTTTT
TRBJ2-3,-,-,TRBV5-1,CASSPSTSTDTQYF,TGCGCCAGCAGCCCCTCTACCTCCACAGATACGCAGTATTTT
TRBJ1-1,once,-,TRBV12-2,CASRPGGCVAEAFF,TGTGCAAGTCGCCCCGGGGGGTGCGTGGCTGAAGCTTTCTTT
TRBJ2-2,-,-,TRBV29-1,CSVDLTGNTGELFF,TGCAGCGTTGACCTCACAGGGAACACCGGGGAGCTGTTTTTT
TRBJ2-1,once,-,TRBV12-5,CASGLGQPPASLLLF,TGTGCTAGTGGTTTGGGGCAACCCCCGGCCAGCCTCCTACTCTTC
TRBJ2-3,-,TRBD2,TRBV9,CASSVVAGEQDTQYF,TGTGCCAGCAGCGTAGTAGCGGGAGAACAAGATACGCAGTATTTT
TRBJ2-1,once,-,TRBV7-9,CASSLSSHEQFF,TGTGCCAGCAGCTTATCATCGCATGAGCAGTTCTTC
TRBJ2-1,-,TRBD2,TRBV19,CASSMGLAGKLSQFF,TGTGCCAGTAGTATGGGACTAGCGGGAAAGCTAAGCCAGTTCTTC
TRBJ2-4,-,TRBD2,TRBV15,CATSREMGAGGEGIQYF,TGTGCCACCAGCAGAGAGATGGGGGCGGGAGGTGAAGGCATTCAGTACTTC
TRBJ2-3,-,TRBD2,TRBV28,CASSLPGTTPNSDTQYF,TGTGCCAGCAGTTTACCCGGGACTACCCCGAATTCGGATACGCAGTATTTT
TRBJ1-5,-,-,TRBV10-3,CAISERRDSNQPQHF,TGTGCCATCAGTGAAAGAAGGGATAGCAATCAGCCCCAGCATTTT
TRBJ2-3,-,-,TRBV11-3,CASSLASSGVPTDTQYF,TGTGCCAGCAGCTTAGCATCTTCGGGAGTACCCACAGATACGCAGTATTTT